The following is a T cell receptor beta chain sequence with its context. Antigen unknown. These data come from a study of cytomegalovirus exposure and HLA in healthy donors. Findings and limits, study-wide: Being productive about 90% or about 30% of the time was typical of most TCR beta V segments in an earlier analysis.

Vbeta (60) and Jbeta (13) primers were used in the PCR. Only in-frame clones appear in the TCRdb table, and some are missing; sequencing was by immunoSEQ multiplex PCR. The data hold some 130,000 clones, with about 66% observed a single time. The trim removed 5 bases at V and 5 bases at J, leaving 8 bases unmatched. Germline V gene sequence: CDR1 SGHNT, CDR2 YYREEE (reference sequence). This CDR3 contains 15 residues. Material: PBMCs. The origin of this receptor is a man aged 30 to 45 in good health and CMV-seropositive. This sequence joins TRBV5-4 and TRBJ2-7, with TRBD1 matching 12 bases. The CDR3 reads CASREAGTGGHEQYF. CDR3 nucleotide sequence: TGTGCCAGCAGGGAGGCCGGGACAGGGGGCCACGAGCAGTACTTC.